The entry below describes one TCR beta chain. Its cognate antigen is unknown. Germline V gives CDR1 MNHEY, CDR2 SMNVEV (reference sequence). The CDR3 covers 17 residues. The ends lost 5 bases at V and 2 bases at J; junction bases unmatched: 8. The data stem from a study of T cell repertoires in cytomegalovirus infection. At the level of the study: Recently described HLA-C-restricted plus well-studied HLA-B-restricted CMV epitopes were used. Evidence of both CMV infection and a matching HLA type came from public TCR beta signatures. Broader study findings: There were carriers of CMV plus the relevant HLA, and cumulative public TCR beta family frequency identified them. Dominating the ex vivo response were HLA-C-restricted CMV-specific TCR beta clonotypes.

TCRdb passed the reads through MiXCR, listing each CDR3 protein once. The sample includes hundreds of thousands of distinct CDR3 sequences, around 35% seen only once; the top ten take roughly 15%. The TCR comes from a human donor in good health (CMV status not recorded). Some clones in this sample may be carry-over from other donors' samples. The material was cultured PBMCs, obtained from culture after CMV antigen stimulation. V is TRBV27 and J is TRBJ2-1, with 11 positions matching TRBD1. This chain's CDR3 is CASSPRDRGLTYNEQFF. CDR3 bases: TGTGCCAGCAGTCCCCGGGACAGGGGGTTAACCTACAATGAGCAGTTCTTC.